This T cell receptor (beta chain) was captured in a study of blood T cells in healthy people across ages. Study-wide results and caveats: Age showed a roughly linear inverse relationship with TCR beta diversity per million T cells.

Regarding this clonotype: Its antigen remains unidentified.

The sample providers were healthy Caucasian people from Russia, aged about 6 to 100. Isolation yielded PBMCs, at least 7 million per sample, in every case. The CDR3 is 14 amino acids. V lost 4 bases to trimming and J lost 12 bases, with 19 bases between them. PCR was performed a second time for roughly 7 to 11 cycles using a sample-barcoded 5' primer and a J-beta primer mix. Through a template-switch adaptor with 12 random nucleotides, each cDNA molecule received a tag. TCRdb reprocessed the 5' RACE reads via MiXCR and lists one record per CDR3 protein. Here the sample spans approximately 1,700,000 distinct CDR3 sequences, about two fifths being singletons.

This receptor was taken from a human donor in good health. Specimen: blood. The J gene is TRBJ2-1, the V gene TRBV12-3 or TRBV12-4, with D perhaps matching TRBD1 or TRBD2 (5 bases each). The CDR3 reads CASSWRQGTRGQFF. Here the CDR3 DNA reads TGTGCCAGCAGTTGGAGACAAGGGACCCGTGGGCAGTTCTTC.